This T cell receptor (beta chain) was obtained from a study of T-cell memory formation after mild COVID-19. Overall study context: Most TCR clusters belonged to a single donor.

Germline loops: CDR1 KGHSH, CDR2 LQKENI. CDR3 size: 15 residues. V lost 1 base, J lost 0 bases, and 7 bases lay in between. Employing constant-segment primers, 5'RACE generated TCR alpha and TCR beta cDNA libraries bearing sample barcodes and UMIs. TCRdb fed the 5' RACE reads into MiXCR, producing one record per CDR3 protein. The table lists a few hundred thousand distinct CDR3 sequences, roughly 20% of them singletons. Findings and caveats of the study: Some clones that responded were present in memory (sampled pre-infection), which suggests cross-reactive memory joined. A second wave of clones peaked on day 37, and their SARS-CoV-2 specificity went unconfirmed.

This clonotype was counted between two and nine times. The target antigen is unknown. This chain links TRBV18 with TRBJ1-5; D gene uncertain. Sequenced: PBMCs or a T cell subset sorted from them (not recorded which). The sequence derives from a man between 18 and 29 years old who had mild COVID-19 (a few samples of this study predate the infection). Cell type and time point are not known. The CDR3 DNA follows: TGTGCCAGCTCACCACGATCGGGTAGCAATCAGCCCCAGCATTTT. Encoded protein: CASSPRSGSNQPQHF.